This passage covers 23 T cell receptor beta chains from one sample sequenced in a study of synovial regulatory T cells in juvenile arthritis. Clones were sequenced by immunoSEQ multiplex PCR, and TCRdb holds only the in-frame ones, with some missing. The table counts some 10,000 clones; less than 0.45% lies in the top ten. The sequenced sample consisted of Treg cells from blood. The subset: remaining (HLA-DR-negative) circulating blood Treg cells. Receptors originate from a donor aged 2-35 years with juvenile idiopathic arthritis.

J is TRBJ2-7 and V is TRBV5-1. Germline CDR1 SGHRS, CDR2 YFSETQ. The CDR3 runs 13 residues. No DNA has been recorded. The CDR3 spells CASSTDLSYEQYF.

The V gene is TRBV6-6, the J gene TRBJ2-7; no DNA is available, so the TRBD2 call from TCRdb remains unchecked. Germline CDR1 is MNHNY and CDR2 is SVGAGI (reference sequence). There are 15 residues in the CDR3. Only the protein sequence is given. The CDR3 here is CASSYSSGGPYEQYF.

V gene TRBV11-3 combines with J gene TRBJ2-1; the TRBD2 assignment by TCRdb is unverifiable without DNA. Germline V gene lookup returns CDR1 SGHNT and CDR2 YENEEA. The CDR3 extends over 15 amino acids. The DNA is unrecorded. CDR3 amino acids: CASSPSSGRLNEQFF.

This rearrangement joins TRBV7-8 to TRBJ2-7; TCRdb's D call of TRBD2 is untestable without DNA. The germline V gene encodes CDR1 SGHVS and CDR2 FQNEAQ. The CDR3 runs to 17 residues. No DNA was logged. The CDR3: CASSLAGRGASRYEQYF.

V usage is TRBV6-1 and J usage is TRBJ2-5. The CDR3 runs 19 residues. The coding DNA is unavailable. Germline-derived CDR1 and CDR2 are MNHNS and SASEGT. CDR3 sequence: CASSEAGAPGVIFLETQYF.

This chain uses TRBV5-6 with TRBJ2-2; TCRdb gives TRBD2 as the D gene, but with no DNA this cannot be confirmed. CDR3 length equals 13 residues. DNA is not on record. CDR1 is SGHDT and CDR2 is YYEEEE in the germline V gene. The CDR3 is CASSRSITGELFF.

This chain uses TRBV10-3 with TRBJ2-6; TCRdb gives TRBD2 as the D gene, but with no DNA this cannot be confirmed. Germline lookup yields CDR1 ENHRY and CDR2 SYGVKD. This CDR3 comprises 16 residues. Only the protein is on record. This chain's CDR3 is CAISDGGGLGANVLTF.

This CDR3 reads CASSRPETSGSAGELFF. This chain joins TRBV4-1 and TRBJ2-2; TCRdb returns TRBD2, unconfirmable since there is no DNA. There are 17 residues in the CDR3. No DNA is listed. The germline CDR1 and CDR2 sequences are MGHRA and YSYEKL.

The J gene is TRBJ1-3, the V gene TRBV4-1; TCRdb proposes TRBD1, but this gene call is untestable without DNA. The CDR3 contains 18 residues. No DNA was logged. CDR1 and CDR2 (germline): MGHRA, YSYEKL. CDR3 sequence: CASSQGNRVTASGNTIYF.

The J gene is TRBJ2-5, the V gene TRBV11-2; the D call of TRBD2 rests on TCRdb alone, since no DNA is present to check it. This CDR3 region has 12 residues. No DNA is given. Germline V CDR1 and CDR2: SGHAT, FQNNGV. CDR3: CASSLTRETQYF.

This chain's CDR3 is CASISGRAGNEQFF. V and J are TRBV19 and TRBJ2-1; TCRdb gives TRBD2 as the D gene, but with no DNA this cannot be confirmed. CDR3 length: 14 amino acids. Only the protein sequence is given. Germline lookup yields CDR1 LNHDA and CDR2 SQIVND (reference sequence).

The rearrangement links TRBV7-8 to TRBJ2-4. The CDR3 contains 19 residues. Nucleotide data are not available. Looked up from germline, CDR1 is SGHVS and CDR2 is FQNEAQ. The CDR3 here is CASSSSTGTVVSPKNIQYF.

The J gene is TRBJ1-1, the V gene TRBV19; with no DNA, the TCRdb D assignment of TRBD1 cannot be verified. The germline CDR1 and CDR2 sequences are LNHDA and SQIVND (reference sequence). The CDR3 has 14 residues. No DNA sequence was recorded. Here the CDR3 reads CASRPGDRNTEAFF.

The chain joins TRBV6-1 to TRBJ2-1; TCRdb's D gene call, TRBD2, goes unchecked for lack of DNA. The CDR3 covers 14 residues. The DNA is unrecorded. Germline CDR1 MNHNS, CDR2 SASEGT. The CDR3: CASILAGGRNEQFF.

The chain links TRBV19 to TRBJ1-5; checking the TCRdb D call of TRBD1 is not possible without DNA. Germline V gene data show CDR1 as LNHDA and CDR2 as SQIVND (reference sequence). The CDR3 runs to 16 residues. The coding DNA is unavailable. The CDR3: CASSTEQGALGQPQHF.

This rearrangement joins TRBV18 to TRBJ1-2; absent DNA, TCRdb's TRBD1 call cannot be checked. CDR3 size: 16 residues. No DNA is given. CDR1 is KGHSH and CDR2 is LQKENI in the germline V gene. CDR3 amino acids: CASSPKRSDRAYGYTF.

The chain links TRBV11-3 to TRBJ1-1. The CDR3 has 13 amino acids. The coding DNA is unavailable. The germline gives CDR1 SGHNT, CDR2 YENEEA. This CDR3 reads CASSLDGNTEAFF.

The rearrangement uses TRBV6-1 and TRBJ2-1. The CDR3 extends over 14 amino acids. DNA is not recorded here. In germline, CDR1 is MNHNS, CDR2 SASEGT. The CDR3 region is CASSEVGSYNEQFF.

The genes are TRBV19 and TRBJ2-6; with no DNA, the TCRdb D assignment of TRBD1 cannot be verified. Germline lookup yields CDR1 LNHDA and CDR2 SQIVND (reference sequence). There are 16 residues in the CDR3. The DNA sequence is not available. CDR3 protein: CATRPGGSPGANVLTF.

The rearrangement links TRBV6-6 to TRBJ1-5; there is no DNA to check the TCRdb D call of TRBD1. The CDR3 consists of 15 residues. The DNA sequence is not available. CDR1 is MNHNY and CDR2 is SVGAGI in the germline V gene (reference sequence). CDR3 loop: CASSEDRVFDQPQHF.

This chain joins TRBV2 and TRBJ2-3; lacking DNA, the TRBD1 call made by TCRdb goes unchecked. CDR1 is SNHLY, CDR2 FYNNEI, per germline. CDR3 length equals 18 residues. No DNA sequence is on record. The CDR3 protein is CASSERGSGVRNTDTQYF.

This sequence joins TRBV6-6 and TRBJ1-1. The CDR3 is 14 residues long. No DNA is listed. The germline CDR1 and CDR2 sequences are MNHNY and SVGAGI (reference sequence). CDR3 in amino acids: CASRGSTTGPEAFF.

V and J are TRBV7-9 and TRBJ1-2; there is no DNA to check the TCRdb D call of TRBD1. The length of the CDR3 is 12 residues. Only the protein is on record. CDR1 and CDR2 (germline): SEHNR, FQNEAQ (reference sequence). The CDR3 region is CASSHDWGGYTF.